This T cell receptor beta chain was sequenced in a study of CD8+ T cells in alopecia areata. General study results and limits: Resident alphabeta T-cell populations of normal skin are likewise subject to sequencing in scalp samples. Lesional tissue from the scalp (especially in alopecia totalis/universalis) showed higher clonality than normal scalp. Sharing of TCRs across patients appeared less clear than in mice, possibly for HLA-related reasons.

Isolated RNA was reverse transcribed into cDNA used as the sequencing template. Clones were read by immunoSEQ multiplex PCR, and TCRdb kept only the in-frame ones, dropping some. The sample gives around 99,000 clones, roughly 84% of which show up once; over 20% is in the top ten. V shed 0 bases and J shed 1 base, with 6 bases lying between them. This CDR3 has 15 residues. In germline, CDR1 is LNHDA, CDR2 SQIVND (reference sequence). This clone was picked up a small number of times. Its matching antigen is unknown. Treatment described: oral pan-JAK inhibitor, 5-10 mg twice daily. Material: CD8+ T cells sorted from blood, obtained at week 24, from a patient treated with tofacitinib. The rearrangement uses TRBV19 and TRBJ2-2; D gene unclear. The source is a human donor with alopecia areata. The CDR3 DNA reads TGTGCCAGTAGTATAGATGGTCGGAACACCGGGGAGCTGTTTTTT. Translating gives CASSIDGRNTGELFF.